This T cell receptor beta chain was found in a study of blood T cell repertoires in COVID-19. As for the study in general: Acute-phase and convalescent COVID-19 samples originated in the United States, Italy and Spain.

The germline V gene encodes CDR1 SQVTM and CDR2 ANQGSEA. The CDR3 sequence is 14 residues long. With 5 bases clipped from V and 2 bases from J, the junction kept 8 bases outside the gene matches. Allocation to cohorts depended on clinical history reported by the participants. Donors of Cohort 3 who recovered were those that had two negative PCRs, clearance, or symptom resolution. Only in-frame clones appear in the TCRdb table, and some are missing; sequencing was by immunoSEQ multiplex PCR. This table has some 100,000 clones, around 85% appearing once. The V gene is TRBV29-1, the J gene TRBJ1-1, with 7 bases that match TRBD1. The TCR was taken from a woman between 50 and 59 years old who had recovered from COVID-19. The sequenced material came from PBMCs or T cells enriched from blood (not recorded which). This chain's CDR3 is CSVRGGAENTEAFF. The CDR3 nucleotides read TGCAGCGTTCGAGGGGGCGCGGAAAACACTGAAGCTTTCTTT. The entire variable domain, with the rest obtained from reference TRBV29-1 and TRBJ1-1, is as follows: SAVISQKPSRDICQRGTSLTIQCQVDSQVTMMFWYRQQPGQSLTLIATANQGSEATYESGFVIDKFPISRPNLTFSTLTVSNMSPEDSSIYLCSVRGGAENTEAFFGQGTRLTVV.